The source of this T cell receptor beta chain is a study of shared clonotypes between healthy human individuals. The wider study: Each donor contributed plates that comprised three CD4 naive, three CD4 memory, two CD8 naive and one CD8 memory. The study, taken as a whole, reports: An expected dependence of interdonor clonotype sharing on sequencing depth was noted.

Comments on this clone: Antigen specificity is unknown.

Measured with immunoSEQ multiplex PCR; TCRdb has only the in-frame clones, and not every one. The sample consists of roughly 1.4 million clones, 98% to 99% of them appearing once. Researchers partitioned CD4+ cells into CD45RA+ naive and CD45RA-negative memory subsets. The V and J ends lost 4 bases and 6 bases respectively, with 10 bases between them. Germline lookup yields CDR1 SEHNR and CDR2 FQNEAQ (reference sequence). This CDR3 has 12 amino acids. The V and J genes are TRBV7-9 and TRBJ2-7; D gene ambiguous. Material for sequencing was naive CD4+ T cells sorted from blood. Subset reported: CD45RA+ positively selected. The origin of this receptor is a man in his thirties or forties in good health. The CDR3 region has the DNA TGTGCCAGCAGCTCGACCAGTACCGAGCAGTACTTC. This encodes CASSSTSTEQYF.